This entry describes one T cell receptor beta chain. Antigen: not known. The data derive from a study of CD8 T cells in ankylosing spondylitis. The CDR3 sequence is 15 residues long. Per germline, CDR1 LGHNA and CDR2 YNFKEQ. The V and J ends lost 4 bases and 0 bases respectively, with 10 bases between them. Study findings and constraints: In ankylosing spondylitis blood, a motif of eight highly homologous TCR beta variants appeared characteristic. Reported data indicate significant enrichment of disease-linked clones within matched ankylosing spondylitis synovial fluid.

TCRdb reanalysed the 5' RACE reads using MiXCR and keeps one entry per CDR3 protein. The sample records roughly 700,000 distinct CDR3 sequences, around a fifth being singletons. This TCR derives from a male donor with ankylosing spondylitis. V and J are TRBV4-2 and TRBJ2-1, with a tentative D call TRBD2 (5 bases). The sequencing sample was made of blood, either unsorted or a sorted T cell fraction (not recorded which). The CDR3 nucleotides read TGTGCCAGCAGCCCGCCCGGGAACTCCTACAATGAGCAGTTCTTC. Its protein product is CASSPPGNSYNEQFF.